These T cell receptor beta chains were read from a single sample in a study of CD8+CD57+ T cells in acquired aplastic anemia. TCRdb reprocessed the reads via MiXCR and lists one record per CDR3 protein. This table has hundreds of thousands of distinct CDR3 sequences, around 82% appearing once. The specimen sequenced was sorted CD4+, CD8+, or CD8+CD57+ T cells (not recorded which) from PBMCs. The receptors were sampled from a human donor with aplastic anemia. The CDR3 runs from the conserved cysteine through the conserved F or W. D genes are given only for firm matches. Clone size is not always given. Where it is, it says once, few, many or a class for expanded clones.

D	V	size	J	CDR3	DNA
.	TRBV15	.	TRBJ2-5	CATSRGSSQETYYF	TGTGCCACCAGCAGAGGGTCCAGCCAAGAGACCTACTACTTC
TRBD1	TRBV15	.	TRBJ2-3	CATQTGSNTDTQYF	TGTGCCACCCAGACAGGGAGTAACACAGATACGCAGTATTTT
.	TRBV5-8	many	TRBJ2-3	CASSSRDISTDTQYF	TGTGCCAGCAGCTCCCGGGACATAAGCACAGATACGCAGTATTTT
.	TRBV9	.	TRBJ1-1	CASSGLAGNTGEPFF	TGTGCCAGCAGCGGATTAGCGGGTAACACCGGGGAGCCTTTCTTT
.	TRBV29-1	.	TRBJ2-3	CSVEGLTDTQYF	TGCAGCGTTGAGGGGCTTACTGATACGCAGTATTTT
TRBD1	TRBV7-2	.	TRBJ1-2	CASRTTGQANLAYTF	TGTGCCAGCAGGACAACGGGACAGGCGAACCTGGCCTACACCTTC
.	TRBV2	.	TRBJ1-2	CASSDGGGRDYGYTF	TGTGCCAGCAGTGATGGGGGGGGGCGGGACTATGGCTACACCTTC
.	TRBV2	.	TRBJ2-3	CASGVAGGDTKQYF	TGTGCCAGCGGGGTCGCGGGCGGTGACACGAAGCAGTATTTT
TRBD2	TRBV9	.	TRBJ2-3	CASSVEREIASSNF	TGTGCCAGCAGCGTAGAGCGGGAAATAGCGAGCAGTAATTTT
.	TRBV7-9	.	TRBJ2-1	CASSSARGSHNEQFF	TGTGCCAGTAGCTCGGCTAGGGGTTCCCACAATGAGCAGTTCTTC
.	TRBV7-8	.	TRBJ1-2	CASSFHLDGTALF	TGTGCCAGCAGCTTTCATCTAGACGGGACCGCCCTTTTC
.	TRBV15	.	TRBJ2-6	CSTSGRGLAQKHSF	TGTTCCACCAGCGGCCGGGGCCTAGCCCAGAAGCATTCCTTC
TRBD1	TRBV19	.	TRBJ1-4	CASSIDRSLARGQEKLFF	TGTGCCAGTAGTATAGATCGATCGCTCGCCAGGGGGCAAGAAAAACTGTTTTTT
.	TRBV7-9	.	TRBJ2-3	CASSLEFSDTQYF	TGTGCCAGCAGCTTAGAATTTTCAGATACGCAGTATTTT
.	TRBV7-9	.	TRBJ1-2	CASSLGLAELYSF	TGCGCCAGCAGCCTAGGCCTTGCAGAGCTCTACTCCTTC
TRBD1	TRBV20-1	.	TRBJ2-3	CSSGDSRRDTQYF	TGCAGTTCCGGGGACAGCCGGAGAGATACGCAGTATTTT
TRBD1	TRBV11-1	.	TRBJ2-7	CASSSSDRDSSYEQYF	TGTGCCAGCAGCTCATCGGACAGGGATAGCTCCTACGAGCAGTACTTC
.	TRBV5-6	few	TRBJ2-1	CASSLAAGAYNEQFF	TGTGCCAGCAGCTTGGCCGCAGGAGCCTACAATGAGCAGTTCTTC
.	TRBV2	.	TRBJ2-1	CASGEGGGNAQDLQFF	TGTGCCAGCGGGGAGGGGGGCGGAAACGCTCAGGATTTGCAGTTCTTC
.	TRBV7-9	.	TRBJ2-5	CATSRGRGQVSLGF	TGTGCCACCAGCAGAGGACGTGGGCAGGTGTCTCTGGGCTTC
TRBD1	TRBV12-3/TRBV12-4	.	TRBJ1-6	CASSSGQGNSPLHF	TGTGCCAGCAGTTCCGGACAGGGTAATTCACCCCTCCACTTT
.	TRBV5-1	.	TRBJ1-6	CASSAYRVNSPLHF	TGCGCCAGCAGCGCATACAGGGTCAACTCACCCCTCCACTTT
.	TRBV7-9	.	TRBJ2-3	CASSFPRSGESVLF	TGTGCCAGCAGCTTTCCAAGAAGCGGCGAGTCTGTCCTTTTT
.	TRBV11-2	many	TRBJ2-3	CASSPRGSGLGDTQYF	TGTGCCAGCAGCCCCCGTGGTAGCGGCTTAGGAGATACGCAGTATTTT
.	TRBV24-1	few	TRBJ1-2	CATSDSRTLSYGYTF	TGTGCCACCAGTGACTCGAGGACCTTAAGCTATGGCTACACCTTC
TRBD1	TRBV9	.	TRBJ1-2	CASSLSNRGTGYTF	TGTGCCAGCAGCTTATCCAACAGGGGTACGGGCTACACCTTC
.	TRBV10-3	.	TRBJ1-6	CAIRQGVDSPLHF	TGTGCCATCAGGCAGGGAGTCGATTCACCCCTCCACTTT
.	TRBV7-3	.	TRBJ2-7	CASSSRGTWGETQYEQYF	TGTGCCAGCAGTTCTCGCGGGACTTGGGGAGAGACCCAGTACGAGCAGTACTTC
.	TRBV7-9	.	TRBJ2-3	CASSFARSGETHDF	TGTGCCAGCAGCTTTGCAAGAAGTGGCGAGACCCATGATTTT
TRBD1	TRBV7-9	once	TRBJ2-1	CASSSVDRGNKQFF	TGTGCCAGCAGCTCAGTCGACAGGGGCAATAAGCAGTTCTTC
.	TRBV11-3	.	TRBJ2-2	CASSLVGTWTAEVFF	TGTGCCAGCAGCTTAGTGGGGACATGGACCGCTGAGGTTTTTTTT
.	TRBV19	once	TRBJ2-1	CASKLQDRSSYNEQFF	TGTGCCAGCAAACTTCAAGACAGAAGCTCCTACAATGAGCAGTTCTTC
.	TRBV15	.	TRBJ1-5	CATSKDGPKHF	TGTGCCACCAGCAAAGATGGGCCCAAGCATTTT
TRBD1	TRBV20-1	.	TRBJ1-2	CSALDRDGCWHRGLDYGYTF	TGCAGTGCCCTCGATAGGGATGGCTGCTGGCACAGGGGCTTGGACTATGGCTACACCTTC
.	TRBV4-1	many	TRBJ2-4	CASSQDYGGAKNIQYF	TGCGCCAGCAGCCAAGATTATGGGGGAGCCAAAAACATTCAGTACTTC
.	TRBV11-1	.	TRBJ1-5	CASSVADPNQPQHF	TGTGCCAGCAGCGTCGCTGACCCAAATCAGCCCCAGCATTTT
TRBD2	TRBV24-1	.	TRBJ2-1	CATGTSGGIHEQFF	TGTGCCACCGGGACTAGCGGGGGGATCCATGAGCAGTTCTTC
TRBD1	TRBV7-3	.	TRBJ1-1	CASCLELTGVDDGFF	TGTGCCAGCTGCTTAGAGCTGACAGGGGTCGATGACGGATTCTTT
.	TRBV7-2	.	TRBJ1-2	CASSLEPLGGYTF	TGTGCCAGCAGCTTAGAGCCATTGGGAGGCTACACCTTC
.	TRBV7-6	few	TRBJ2-7	CASTLGGYYEQYF	TGTGCCAGCACCCTAGGGGGTTACTACGAGCAGTACTTC
TRBD2	TRBV20-1	.	TRBJ2-3	CSARDPRTSGGIDTQYF	TGCAGTGCTAGAGATCCCCGCACTAGCGGGGGGATAGATACGCAGTATTTT
.	TRBV9	.	TRBJ1-1	CASSVGSGWSTEAFF	TGTGCCAGCAGCGTAGGGAGCGGGTGGAGCACTGAAGCTTTCTTT